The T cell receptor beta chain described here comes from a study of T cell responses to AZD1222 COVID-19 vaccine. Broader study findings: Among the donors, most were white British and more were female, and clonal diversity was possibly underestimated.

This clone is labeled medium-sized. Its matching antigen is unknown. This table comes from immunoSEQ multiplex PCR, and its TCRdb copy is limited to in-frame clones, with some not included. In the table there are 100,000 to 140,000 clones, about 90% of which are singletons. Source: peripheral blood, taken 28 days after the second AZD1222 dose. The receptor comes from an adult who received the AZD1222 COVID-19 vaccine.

CDR3 in amino acids: CASSQVRGGTYTGELFF. In DNA form, the CDR3 reads TGCGCCAGCAGCCAAGTTCGAGGGGGCACGTACACCGGGGAGCTGTTTTTT. This rearrangement joins TRBV4-1 to TRBJ2-2; 7 bases align to TRBD1. V lost 1 base and J lost 3; bases outside the gene matches: 8. Germline CDR1 and CDR2: MGHRA and YSYEKL. CDR3 length: 17 residues.